These T cell receptor beta chains were read from a single sample in a study of shared clonotypes between healthy human individuals. Clones were sequenced by immunoSEQ multiplex PCR, and TCRdb holds only the in-frame ones, with some missing. This table has over 300,000 clones, around 86% appearing once. Sequencing input: memory CD8+ T cells sorted from blood. These receptors were collected from a man aged 18 to 30 in good health. Both conserved end residues are part of each CDR3. D genes are given only for firm matches. Size is omitted from some rows. Given values are once, few, many or a class for expanded clones.

clone_size	d_call	j_call	v_call	cdr3_aa	cdr3_nt
few	NA	TRBJ1-1	TRBV23-1	CASSQISRGVSTEAFF	TGCGCCAGCAGTCAGATCAGCAGGGGCGTGAGTACTGAAGCTTTCTTT
few	NA	TRBJ1-5	TRBV27	CASSAGGSGLGQHF	TGTGCCAGCAGTGCGGGCGGGAGCGGGCTAGGCCAGCATTTT
NA	TRBD2	TRBJ2-1	TRBV7-6	CASSFPAGVSRNEQFF	TGTGCCAGCAGCTTCCCAGCGGGAGTATCTCGGAATGAGCAGTTCTTC
NA	TRBD2	TRBJ2-1	TRBV30	CAFLAGGIYNEQFF	TGTGCCTTCCTAGCGGGGGGGATTTACAATGAGCAGTTCTTC
NA	TRBD2	TRBJ2-7	TRBV27	CASSPWAGATHEQYF	TGTGCCAGCAGTCCATGGGCGGGAGCGACCCACGAGCAGTACTTC
NA	NA	TRBJ1-1	TRBV9	CASSEGGVSEAFF	TGTGCCAGCAGCGAGGGAGGGGTATCCGAAGCTTTCTTT
few	NA	TRBJ1-3	TRBV4-1	CASSQEDRSLGNTIYF	TGCGCCAGCAGCCAAGAAGACAGGTCCCTTGGAAACACCATATATTTT
NA	TRBD1	TRBJ1-1	TRBV19	CASSNRGMTEAFF	TGTGCCAGTAGTAACAGGGGGATGACTGAAGCTTTCTTT
once	NA	TRBJ2-3	TRBV7-2	CASSLVAYLGTDTQYF	TGTGCCAGCAGCTTAGTGGCCTATCTCGGCACAGATACGCAGTATTTT
NA	TRBD1	TRBJ1-1	TRBV27	CASSSDRERTEAFF	TGTGCCAGCAGTTCCGACAGGGAAAGGACTGAAGCTTTCTTT
NA	TRBD2	TRBJ2-1	TRBV7-6	CASSSSGPSYNEQFF	TGTGCCAGCAGCTCTAGCGGTCCCTCCTACAATGAGCAGTTCTTC